The rows below give T cell receptor beta chains drawn from one sample of a study of T-cell reconstitution after alpha-beta-depleted transplantation in children. TCRdb redid the calling of the PCR reads with MiXCR, one entry per CDR3 protein. The table has hundreds of thousands of distinct CDR3 sequences, around 13% seen once; the top ten hold approximately 0.8%. Sequences were derived from PBMCs, sampled before TCRalphabeta/CD19-depleted stem cell transplant. These receptors came from a girl aged 2 to 10 with congenital amegakaryocytic thrombocytopenia, due to receive a stem cell transplant. The CDR3 runs from the conserved cysteine through the conserved F or W. D genes are given only for firm matches. Rows give clone size only sometimes, using once, few, many, or a class for an expanded clone.

clone size: -; D gene: -; J gene: TRBJ2-1; V gene: TRBV20-1; CDR3 DNA: TGCAGTGCTCGACTGCCCTATACAATCAATGAGCAGTTCTTC; CDR3 protein: CSARLPYTINEQFF
clone size: few; D gene: TRBD1; J gene: TRBJ2-1; V gene: TRBV20-1; CDR3 DNA: TGCAGTGCTCCGGACAGGGGGCCCTACAATGAGCAGTTCTTC; CDR3 protein: CSAPDRGPYNEQFF
clone size: few; D gene: TRBD2; J gene: TRBJ2-1; V gene: TRBV20-1; CDR3 DNA: TGCAGTGCGGAGGCCCTAGCGGGGTACAATGAGCAGTTCTTC; CDR3 protein: CSAEALAGYNEQFF
clone size: many; D gene: -; J gene: TRBJ2-2; V gene: TRBV20-1; CDR3 DNA: TGCAGTGCTAGCCGAGCGGGCGACGGGGAGCTGTTTTTT; CDR3 protein: CSASRAGDGELFF
clone size: many; D gene: TRBD2; J gene: TRBJ2-3; V gene: TRBV5-1; CDR3 DNA: TGCGCCAGCAGCTTATACCCTGGACTAGCGGGAGCAGATACGCAGTATTTT; CDR3 protein: CASSLYPGLAGADTQYF
clone size: many; D gene: -; J gene: TRBJ2-1; V gene: TRBV27; CDR3 DNA: TGTGCCAGCACCACAGGTTCCCCCTACAATGAGCAGTTCTTC; CDR3 protein: CASTTGSPYNEQFF
clone size: -; D gene: -; J gene: TRBJ2-1; V gene: TRBV20-1; CDR3 DNA: TGCAGTGCTAGGGGGAGGCGCTACAATGAGCAGTTCTTC; CDR3 protein: CSARGRRYNEQFF
clone size: -; D gene: TRBD2; J gene: TRBJ2-3; V gene: TRBV6-1; CDR3 DNA: TGTGCCAGCAGCCCCAAGGCGACTAGCGGGAGCCGGGGCACAGATACGCAGTATTTT; CDR3 protein: CASSPKATSGSRGTDTQYF
clone size: -; D gene: TRBD1; J gene: TRBJ1-5; V gene: TRBV20-1; CDR3 DNA: TGCAGTGCTAGACCGGGACAGGGTCCCTCTCAGCCCCAGCATTTT; CDR3 protein: CSARPGQGPSQPQHF
clone size: -; D gene: -; J gene: TRBJ2-1; V gene: TRBV20-1; CDR3 DNA: TGCAGTGCTAGTCCCCAGTTTGCGGAGGAGACCTACAATGAGCAGTTCTTC; CDR3 protein: CSASPQFAEETYNEQFF
clone size: many; D gene: -; J gene: TRBJ2-7; V gene: TRBV12-3/TRBV12-4; CDR3 DNA: TGTGCCAGCAGTTTAAGGCCGGGCGGGAAAACCTACGAGCAGTACTTC; CDR3 protein: CASSLRPGGKTYEQYF
clone size: few; D gene: TRBD2; J gene: TRBJ2-2; V gene: TRBV5-1; CDR3 DNA: TGCGCCAGCAGCAGGATAGCGGGAGAAGGCACCGGGGAGCTGTTTTTT; CDR3 protein: CASSRIAGEGTGELFF
clone size: many; D gene: TRBD2; J gene: TRBJ2-2; V gene: TRBV5-1; CDR3 DNA: TGCGCCAGCAGCTTGGCACTAGCGGGAGTTCCCGGGGAGCTGTTTTTT; CDR3 protein: CASSLALAGVPGELFF
clone size: many; D gene: TRBD2; J gene: TRBJ2-1; V gene: TRBV5-1; CDR3 DNA: TGCGCCAGCAGCTTGGGGGGGGGGATCAATGAGCAGTTCTTC; CDR3 protein: CASSLGGGINEQFF